Presented here are 13 T cell receptor beta chains from one specimen sequenced in a study of T cells after yellow fever vaccination. Via MiXCR, TCRdb re-called the 5' RACE reads, giving one row per CDR3 protein. The data contain about 340,000 distinct CDR3 sequences, about 9.5% of them singletons. The sequencing used PBMCs, collected on the day of the first yellow fever vaccination. The receptors come from a man aged 18-30 years who received the YFV17D yellow fever vaccine.

The chain recombines TRBV7-3 with TRBJ2-1; 16 bases map to TRBD2. The CDR3 contains 16 residues. J was trimmed by 9 bases and V by 5 bases; bases with no gene match: 7. The germline CDR1 and CDR2 sequences are SGHTA and FQGTGA. CDR3 loop: CASSRGLAGGQGEQFF. The CDR3 DNA sequence: TGTGCCAGCAGCCGGGGACTAGCGGGGGGGCAGGGTGAGCAGTTCTTC. Supplemented by reference TRBV7-3 and TRBJ2-1, the full variable domain reads GAGVSQTPSNKVTEKGKYVELRCDPISGHTALYWYRQSLGQGPEFLIYFQGTGAADDSGLPNDRFFAVRPEGSVSTLKIQRTERGDSAVYLCASSRGLAGGQGEQFFGPGTRLTVL.

This clonotype was observed a few times. V usage is TRBV5-1 and J usage is TRBJ1-2; the D is unclear. Deletions cut 4 bases from V and 0 bases from J, with 13 bases between. This CDR3 is 15 amino acids long. Germline V CDR1 and CDR2: SGHRS, YFSETQ. The CDR3 is CASSPRATSNYGYTF. In DNA, the CDR3 is TGCGCCAGCAGCCCCAGAGCGACCTCTAACTATGGCTACACCTTC.

This clonotype has at least ten counts. This sequence joins TRBV20-1 and TRBJ1-5, with 7 bases that match TRBD1. The CDR3 has 13 amino acids. Per the germline V gene, CDR1 is DFQATT and CDR2 is SNEGSKA (reference sequence). Trimming removed 4 bases from V and 3 bases from J; junction bases left unmatched: 3. The chain's CDR3 is CSATGGNNQPQHF. CDR3 coding DNA: TGCAGTGCTACAGGGGGTAACAATCAGCCCCAGCATTTT.

This clonotype turned up a few times. The chain employs TRBV6-1 and TRBJ2-7; perhaps TRBD1 as D (6 bases). CDR1 and CDR2 from the germline V gene are MNHNS and SASEGT. Trimming removed 5 bases from V and 0 bases from J, with 14 bases in between. This CDR3 region has 15 residues. The CDR3 DNA follows: TGTGCCAGCAGTCCCCCAGGGGCCCTCTCCTACGAGCAGTACTTC. This gives the protein CASSPPGALSYEQYF.

In its sample, this clonotype was seen a few times. This sequence joins TRBV13 and TRBJ2-5; the D call may be TRBD1 or TRBD2 (5 bases each). From germline, CDR1 is PRHDT and CDR2 FYEKMQ (reference sequence). The CDR3 is made up of 14 amino acids. Trimming cost V 6 bases and J 5 bases, with 16 bases left between them. In nucleotides, the CDR3 is TGTGCCAGCAGTTCCCGGGACCGATGGGAGACCCAGTACTTC. Encoded protein: CASSSRDRWETQYF.

The sample holds a few counts of this clonotype. The CDR3 sequence: CASSLLATNEKLFF. CDR3 nucleotide sequence: TGCGCCAGCAGCCTCCTTGCAACTAATGAAAAACTGTTTTTT. The chain joins TRBV5-1 to TRBJ1-4, with D unclear. Germline loops: CDR1 SGHRS, CDR2 YFSETQ. CDR3 size: 14 residues. With 4 bases removed from V and 0 bases from J, the gap between germline ends came to 7 bases.

V gene TRBV6-1 combines with J gene TRBJ2-2; unclear D gene. Trimming took 8 bases from V and 4 from J, leaving 14 bases between them. This CDR3 is 14 amino acids long. CDR1 MNHNS and CDR2 SASEGT come from the germline V gene. The CDR3 region is CASRAFGGTGELFF. As DNA, the CDR3 is TGTGCCAGCCGGGCATTCGGTGGCACCGGGGAGCTGTTTTTT.

The chain carries TRBV7-8 and TRBJ1-5; TRBD1 might be the D (6 bases). Germline assignment: CDR1 SGHVS and CDR2 FQNEAQ. With 0 bases removed from V and 0 bases from J, the gap between germline ends came to 9 bases. CDR3 length: 16 residues. CDR3 in DNA: TGTGCCAGCAGCTTAGCGGGACACGTTAGCAATCAGCCCCAGCATTTT. Encoded protein: CASSLAGHVSNQPQHF.

This chain joins TRBV11-2 and TRBJ2-7; D is perhaps TRBD1 or TRBD2 (5 bases each). Germline V gene sequence: CDR1 SGHAT, CDR2 FQNNGV. The CDR3 length is 18 residues. The V end lost 5 bases, the J end lost 2 bases, and 25 bases lay between the germline ends. The CDR3 region is CASSPRREGWDVAYEQYF. Written as DNA, the CDR3 is TGTGCCAGCAGCCCCCGTCGCGAGGGATGGGACGTAGCCTACGAGCAGTACTTC. Looking up the rest from reference TRBV11-2 and TRBJ2-7 gives the full variable domain: EAGVAQSPRYKIIEKRQSVAFWCNPISGHATLYWYQQILGQGPKLLIQFQNNGVVDDSQLPKDRFSAERLKGVDSTLKIQPAKLEDSAVYLCASSPRREGWDVAYEQYFGPGTRLTVT.

This clonotype was recorded at least ten times. The V and J genes are TRBV12-3 or TRBV12-4 and TRBJ1-5, with D unresolved. V was clipped by 6 bases and J by 3 bases, with 6 bases between them. This CDR3 contains 12 residues. This CDR3 reads CASRYSNQPQHF. CDR3 DNA: TGTGCCAGCAGGTATTCCAATCAGCCCCAGCATTTT.

Comment on this clonotype: A junction boundary mismatches the germline segment, possibly from a read error. The chain recombines TRBV19 with TRBJ2-7, with D tentatively TRBD1 or TRBD2 (5 bases each). This CDR3 region has 13 residues. Germline CDR1 is LNHDA and CDR2 is SQIVND (reference sequence). The CDR3 loop is CASRLTGTSSQHF. Written as DNA, the CDR3 is TGTGCCAGTAGGCTAACCGGGACCTCCTCTCAGCACTTC.

V usage is TRBV11-2 and J usage is TRBJ1-2, with TRBD1 identical over 10 bases. This CDR3 contains 15 residues. V was clipped by 2 bases and J by 8 bases; unmatched bases: 8. Germline V lookup: CDR1 SGHAT, CDR2 FQNNGV. The CDR3 DNA reads TGTGCCAGCAGCTTACTCGGGACAGGGGAATGGGGCTACACCTTC. Translation: CASSLLGTGEWGYTF.

This clonotype has at least ten counts. The V and J genes are TRBV20-1 and TRBJ2-1; D uncertain. Trimming removed 3 bases at V and 7 bases at J, with 4 bases between. The CDR3 length is 10 residues. Germline V gene data show CDR1 as DFQATT and CDR2 as SNEGSKA (reference sequence). The CDR3 DNA follows: TGCAGTGCTAGGAAGAATGAGCAGTTCTTC. It specifies CSARKNEQFF.